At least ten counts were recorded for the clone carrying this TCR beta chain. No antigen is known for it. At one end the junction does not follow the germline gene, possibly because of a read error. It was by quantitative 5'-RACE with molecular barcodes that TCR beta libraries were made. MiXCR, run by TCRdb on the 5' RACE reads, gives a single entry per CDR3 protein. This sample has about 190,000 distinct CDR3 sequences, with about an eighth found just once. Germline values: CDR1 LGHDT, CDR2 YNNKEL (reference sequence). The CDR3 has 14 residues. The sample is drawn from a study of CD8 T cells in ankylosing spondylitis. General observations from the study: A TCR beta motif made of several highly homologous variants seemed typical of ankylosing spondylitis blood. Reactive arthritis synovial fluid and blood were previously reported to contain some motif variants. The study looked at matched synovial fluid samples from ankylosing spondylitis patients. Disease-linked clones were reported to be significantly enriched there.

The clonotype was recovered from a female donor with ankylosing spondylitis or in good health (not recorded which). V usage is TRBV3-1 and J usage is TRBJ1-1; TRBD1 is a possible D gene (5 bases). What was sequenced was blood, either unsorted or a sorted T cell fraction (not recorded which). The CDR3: CASSRDGAWTEAFF. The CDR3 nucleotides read TGTGCCAGCAGCCGCGACGGGGCCTGGACTGAAGCTTTCTTC.